Here is one T cell receptor (beta chain) with its context. The CDR3 runs to 14 residues. Per germline, CDR1 SGHDT and CDR2 YYEEEE. The V and J ends lost 2 bases and 6 bases respectively, with 14 bases between them. Measured with immunoSEQ multiplex PCR; TCRdb has only the in-frame clones, and not every one. The sample has about 23,000 clones, roughly 79% seen once. The sample belongs to a study of OX40 agonist ivuxolimab in advanced cancers. The V gene is TRBV5-6, the J gene TRBJ1-1, with D possibly matching TRBD1 (6 bases). This material consisted of CD4+ or CD8+ T cells sorted from blood, taken in a trial of the OX40 agonist ivuxolimab. The receptor's source is an adult with an advanced solid tumor such as melanoma, head and neck, liver or kidney cancer. The DNA of the CDR3 is TGTGCCAGCAGCTTAGAAAGGGGGTTGGCTGAAGCTTTCTTT. Translated: CASSLERGLAEAFF.